The 31 T cell receptor delta chains below all came from one sample that was sequenced in a study of DNA immune sequencing with unique molecular identifiers. Genomic DNA underwent 32-plex PCR targeting all 8 TRDV and 4 TRDJ genes. In approximately 3 barcoding PCR cycles, molecules received a 12-nucleotide UMI, then adapter PCR followed. TCRdb reapplied CATT to the multiplex PCR reads. The sample lists some 5,000 delta-chain clones, roughly 12% occurring once. The sample taken for sequencing was gamma-delta T cells enriched from blood buffy coat, or unenriched PBMCs (not recorded which). Source of these receptors: a human donor in good health.

Many counts were recorded for this clone. The DNA is left out, because the CDR3 cannot be placed on it with certainty; the CDR3 is given as TCRdb lists it. For the V gene the call is TRAV29/DV5; the J gene has no call; the tabulated D call, TRDD3, remains unverified against the DNA. Germline V gene sequence: CDR1 NSMFDY, CDR2 ISSIKDK. The CDR3 region is 26 residues in length, termini included. This CDR3 reads CSVLLCSKPTVSTLGDSYGAADKLIF.

Remarks on this clone: A far larger clone is a single base away, which makes a read error likely. Other DNA sequences within the sample encode an identical CDR3. The chain employs TRDV2 and TRDJ1; 8 bases map to TRDD2. CDR3 size: 17 residues. The germline gives CDR1 GEAIGNYY, CDR2 EKD. V was clipped by 1 base and J by 4 bases; unmatched bases: 13. CDR3 amino acids: CACDTIASYAGLDKLIF. The CDR3 DNA sequence: TGTGCCTGTGACACAATAGCTTCCTACGCGGGCCTCGATAAACTCATCTTT.

This clone was counted only a few times. The TCRdb protein comes from a much larger clone and disagrees with this DNA's translation at residue 13, likely due to a read error; the protein given here is derived from the DNA. This sequence joins TRDV2 and TRDJ3, with D possibly TRDD3 on 5 matching bases. Germline loops: CDR1 GEAIGNYY, CDR2 EKD. The CDR3 totals 17 residues. In nucleotides, the CDR3 is TGTGCCTGTGACACATCGCCCCCCTCCTGGGACACCCAACAGATGTTTTTC. Translation gives CACDTSPPSWDTQQMFF.

Worth noting for this clone: A read error may be the cause here, since a much bigger clone is one base away. The CDR3 region is CACDTLTDRSSYPTGGDTDKLIF. The DNA of the CDR3 is TGTGCCTGTGACACTCTTACTGACCGCTCTTCCTACCCTACTGGGGGAGACACCGATAAACTCATCTTT. The J gene corresponds to TRDJ2; a V gene call is absent; the DNA was not compared with TRDD3, the D call given in the table. The DNA end is more similar to TRDJ1, so the J call may be wrong. This CDR3 is built from 23 residues.

Concerning this clone itself: TCRdb assigns this DNA the protein of a much larger clone, which departs from its translation at residue 7; this likely reflects a read error, and the protein shown comes from translating the DNA. CDR3 loop: CACDQIMEEPSWDTRQMFF. As DNA, the CDR3 is TGTGCCTGTGACCAAATCATGGAGGAGCCCTCCTGGGACACCCGACAGATGTTTTTC. The chain uses TRDV2 and TRDJ3; no firm D call. Germline values: CDR1 GEAIGNYY, CDR2 EKD. The CDR3 extends over 19 amino acids. The germline V and J ends were trimmed by 3 bases and 0 bases, with 17 bases remaining between them.

A remark on this clone: The amino acid sequence in TCRdb belongs to a much larger clone and departs from this DNA's translation at residue 12, likely a sequencing read error; the sequence shown is translated from the DNA. This chain links TRDV2 with TRDJ3, with 11 bases matching TRDD3. Germline CDR1 is GEAIGNYY and CDR2 is EKD. With V trimmed by 4 bases and J by 3 bases, 13 bases remained unmatched. This CDR3 has 20 residues. This CDR3 is CACEPYWGIIGFWDTRQMFF. CDR3 coding DNA: TGTGCCTGTGAACCGTACTGGGGGATAATAGGCTTCTGGGACACCCGACAGATGTTTTTC.

This clone has only a few counts. The protein that TCRdb holds for this DNA derives from a much larger clone and differs from the translated DNA at residue 8, which likely indicates a read error; the protein shown here is translated from the DNA. This sequence joins TRDV2 and TRDJ1; 7 bases agree with TRDD3. This CDR3 spans 17 amino acids. V lost 1 base to trimming and J lost 0 bases; unmatched junction nucleotides: 10. From germline, CDR1 is GEAIGNYY and CDR2 EKD. The CDR3: CACDTLGVGKYTDKLIF. Here the CDR3 DNA reads TGTGCCTGTGACACTCTGGGGGTTGGAAAGTACACCGATAAACTCATCTTT.

Comment on this clone: The likely explanation is a read error, given a far larger clone one base away. This CDR3 is also generated by other DNA sequences in the sample. The chain employs TRDV2 and TRDJ1, with 11 bases matching TRDD3. The junction had 4 bases not matched to a gene; V was cut back by 1 base and J by 4 bases. In germline, CDR1 is GEAIGNYY, CDR2 EKD. There are 15 residues in the CDR3. The CDR3 loop reads CACDTLGDKDDKLIF. The CDR3 DNA reads TGTGCCTGTGACACACTGGGGGATAAGGACGATAAACTCATCTTT.

A note on this clone: The protein TCRdb gives is from a much larger clone and does not agree with this DNA's translation at residue 5, likely a read error; the protein shown here comes from the DNA. The chain combines TRDV2 with TRDJ1; 10 nucleotides line up with TRDD3. Germline V gene data show CDR1 as GEAIGNYY and CDR2 as EKD. V shed 2 bases, J shed 4 bases, and the junction held 6 bases outside the gene matches. The CDR3 totals 15 residues. The CDR3 region has the DNA TGTGCCTGTGACAAGCTGGGGGATAAGGACGATAAACTCATCTTT. Translated: CACDKLGDKDDKLIF.

This clone was recorded a few times. For this DNA, TCRdb reports the protein of a much larger clone, which diverges at residue 6, most likely from a read error; the protein presented here is translated directly from the DNA. CDR3: CACDTMGTTNGSWDTRQMFF. Written as DNA, the CDR3 is TGTGCCTGTGACACCATGGGGACCACGAACGGCTCCTGGGACACCCGACAGATGTTTTTC. The chain employs TRDV2 and TRDJ3; D is possibly TRDD3 (5 bases). The CDR3 runs 20 residues. V was shortened by 0 bases and J by 0 bases, with 17 bases between the two germline ends. CDR1 is GEAIGNYY, CDR2 EKD, per germline.

With respect to this clone: A far larger clone is just one base off, so this is likely a read error. The J gene call is TRDJ3, but no V gene call exists; no check of the table's D call, TRDD3, against the DNA was made. The CDR3 covers 18 residues. The CDR3 sequence: CACDKILGGHWDTRQMFF. The CDR3 DNA sequence: TGTGCCTGTGACAAAATCTTGGGGGGCCACTGGGACACCCGACAGATGTTTTTC.

This clone has more than one count but fewer than ten. A read error is the likely source, as a far larger clone sits one nucleotide away. The sample has other DNA sequences that encode this CDR3 too. This chain links TRDV2 with TRDJ1, with D unresolved. The CDR3 length is 14 residues. Germline V gene lookup returns CDR1 GEAIGNYY and CDR2 EKD. The CDR3 loop reads CACDSLVYTDKLIF. CDR3 sequence (DNA): TGTGCCTGCGACAGTCTAGTGTACACCGATAAACTCATCTTT.

The J gene was recorded as TRDJ1; no V gene was called; the listed D gene, TRDD3, was not tested against the DNA. The CDR3 loop spans 18 amino acids. CDR3 sequence: CALGDPRTVAPHTDKLIF. The CDR3 region has the DNA TGTGCTCTTGGGGACCCACGTACCGTTGCCCCCCACACCGATAAACTCATCTTT.

Judged by abundance, this clone is large. Other nucleotide sequences in the sample specify the same CDR3. CDR3: CACDTVGGRTDKLIF. The CDR3 DNA reads as TGTGCCTGTGACACCGTCGGGGGTCGCACCGATAAACTCATCTTT. This chain uses TRDV2 with TRDJ1; D perhaps matches TRDD3 (5 bases). This CDR3 has 15 residues. Trimming shortened V by 0 bases and J by 1 base, and 11 bases separated the two germline ends. CDR1 and CDR2 from the germline V gene are GEAIGNYY and EKD.

This clone was picked up many times. It differs at one base from a far larger clone, so likely a read error. This specimen includes other DNA sequences encoding the same CDR3. The V and J genes are TRDV2 and TRDJ1; unclear D gene. The CDR3 covers 14 residues. The germline V gene has CDR1 GEAIGNYY and CDR2 EKD. The germline V and J ends were trimmed by 2 bases and 0 bases, with 9 bases remaining between them. CDR3 loop: CACDKVGDTDKLIF. CDR3 DNA: TGTGCCTGTGACAAAGTGGGTGACACCGATAAACTCATCTTT.

Note on this clone: The protein given by TCRdb reflects a much larger clone and differs at residue 13 from this DNA's translation, likely from a read error; the protein shown is the DNA's translation. This chain joins TRDV2 and TRDJ1; 8 nucleotides line up with TRDD3. CDR1 and CDR2 (germline): GEAIGNYY, EKD. This CDR3 contains 16 residues. CDR3 nucleotides: TGTGCCTGTGACTCGTTACTGGGGGCCAAAACCGATAATCTCATCTTT. Residues: CACDSLLGAKTDNLIF.

On this clone itself: This probably arose from a read error, given a far larger clone one base away. The J segment was not called; the V segment is TRDV1; the table's D call TRDD3 went unverified against the DNA. The CDR3 extends over 24 amino acids. The germline V gene encodes CDR1 TSWWSYY and CDR2 QGS. The CDR3 nucleotides read TGTGCTCTTGGGGAACTCACTACTACATTACGTTCAATACTGGGGGAGGCGTACACCGATAAACACATCTTT. Amino acids: CALGELTTTLRSILGEAYTDKHIF.

This clone was picked up many times. The chain uses TRDV2 and TRDJ3; TRDD3 matches at 11 bases. V shed 1 base, J shed 0 bases, and the junction held 10 bases outside the gene matches. Germline lookup yields CDR1 GEAIGNYY and CDR2 EKD. The CDR3 extends over 21 amino acids. The CDR3 nucleotides are TGTGCCTGTGACACTGGGGGATACGGTACCCCTAGCTCCTGGGACACCCGACAGATGTTTTTC. It specifies CACDTGGYGTPSSWDTRQMFF.

Note on this clone: This may be a read error, as it is one base from a much larger clone. This chain connects TRDV1 to TRDJ1; 13 nucleotides align to TRDD3. The J gene comes from matching the DNA to germline here; TCRdb lacks it. This CDR3 is 24 amino acids long. Germline V gene sequence: CDR1 TSWWSYY, CDR2 QGS. V was pared by 0 bases and J by 0 bases, with 22 bases of the junction left unmatched. The CDR3 reads CALGELLLDRHRTGGYAHTDKLIF. The CDR3 DNA reads as TGTGCTCTTGGGGAACTACTTCTTGATAGGCACCGTACTGGGGGATACGCACACACCGATAAACTCATCTTT.

This clone was detected many times. This chain links TRDV1 with TRDJ1, with 13 bases identical to TRDD3. TCRdb lists no J gene, so it was determined here by aligning the DNA to germline. The CDR3 has 26 residues. The V gene's germline CDR1 is TSWWSYY and CDR2 QGS. Trimming removed 5 bases from V and 0 bases from J; junction bases left unmatched: 33. In DNA form, the CDR3 reads TGTGCTCTTGGGAGTGATTCCTACTTTTCTCCCTACTGGGGGATACGTCCGACAAAGTACACCGATAAACTCATCTTT. Its protein product is CALGSDSYFSPYWGIRPTKYTDKLIF.

This clone was recorded a few times. TCRdb's protein for this DNA is that of a much larger clone and differs from the translation at residue 5, likely a read error; the protein shown is the DNA translation. CDR3 sequence: CACDSLSLLGEEYTDKLIF. The CDR3 DNA reads as TGTGCCTGTGACTCCTTGTCTTTACTGGGGGAAGAGTACACCGATAAACTCATCTTT. The genes are TRDV2 and TRDJ1, with 9 bases aligning to TRDD3. V lost 3 bases to trimming and J lost 0 bases; unmatched junction nucleotides: 16. Germline CDR1 and CDR2: GEAIGNYY and EKD. The CDR3 has 19 residues.

Turning to this clone: The likely explanation is a read error, given a far larger clone one base away. The sample carries other DNA sequences with the same CDR3. The gene calls are TRDV2 and TRDJ1; 8 bases fit TRDD2. Germline CDR1 is GEAIGNYY and CDR2 is EKD. This CDR3 spans 17 amino acids. This CDR3 is CACDTIASYAGLDKLIF. In nucleotides, the CDR3 is TGTGCCTGCGACACAATAGCTTCCTACGCGGGTCTCGATAAACTCATCTTT.

Comment on this clone: The amino acid sequence in TCRdb belongs to a much larger clone and departs from this DNA's translation at residue 16, likely a sequencing read error; the sequence shown is translated from the DNA. This chain joins TRDV2 and TRDJ3; D perhaps matches TRDD3 (6 bases). Germline loops: CDR1 GEAIGNYY, CDR2 EKD. The CDR3 is 18 residues long. DNA of the CDR3: TGTGCCTGTGACACCGGCTGGGGAAGCTCCTGGGACACCCGACAGTTGTTTTTC. Translating gives CACDTGWGSSWDTRQLFF.

Only one count was recorded for this clone. One end of the junction fails to match germline, which may point to a read error. The identical CDR3 is also encoded by other nucleotide sequences in the sample. The chain has TRDV1 and TRDJ1; 13 bases fit TRDD3. The J gene was missing in TCRdb and was found by matching the end of the DNA to germline. There are 24 residues in the CDR3. The germline V gene encodes CDR1 TSWWSYY and CDR2 QGS. In DNA form, the CDR3 reads TGCGCTCTTGGGGAACCGGGAAAGACGACTGGTGAACTGGGGGATACGAGAAGCACTGATAAACTCATCTTT. Residues: CALGEPGKTTGELGDTRSTDKLIF.

About this clone: TCRdb records a much larger clone's protein for this DNA, with a difference at residue 15 that likely arises from a read error; the protein given is the translation of the DNA. The chain uses TRDV2 and TRDJ2, with 12 bases lining up with TRDD3. The CDR3 is 18 amino acids. Germline values: CDR1 GEAIGNYY, CDR2 EKD. This CDR3 is CACDTLLGDTSLTAPLFF. CDR3 nucleotide sequence: TGTGCCTGTGACACCCTACTGGGGGATACTTCTCTGACAGCACCACTCTTCTTT.

Note on this clone: At one boundary the junction diverges from the germline segment, which might be a read error. The same CDR3 arises from other DNA sequences in this sample as well. The V call is TRDV2, the J call TRDJ1, with unresolved D. CDR3 length: 16 amino acids. Germline V gene sequence: CDR1 GEAIGNYY, CDR2 EKD. The CDR3 is CACDPSDRKYTDKLIF. CDR3 in DNA: TGTGCCTGTGACCCGTCCGATCGGAAGTACACCGACAAACTAATCTTT.

This clone was seen more than once but under ten times. This DNA's translation and the protein TCRdb lists, from a much larger clone, do not match at residue 11, likely due to a read error; the protein shown is translated from the DNA. V and J are TRDV2 and TRDJ1; TRDD3 aligns across 11 bases. Germline-derived CDR1 and CDR2 are GEAIGNYY and EKD. This CDR3 contains 15 residues. V was pared by 0 bases and J by 6 bases, with 5 bases of the junction left unmatched. CDR3 amino acids: CACDTVSGGYYKLIF. CDR3 in DNA: TGTGCCTGTGACACCGTTTCTGGGGGATACTATAAACTCATCTTT.

The J gene was reported as TRDJ1; the V gene went uncalled; the table's D gene call, TRDD3, was not cross checked with the DNA. There are 16 residues in the CDR3. CDR3 sequence reads: CALGGNHKRDGNKLIF. The DNA for the CDR3 is TGTGCTCTTGGGGGGAATCACAAACGGGATGGAAATAAACTCATCTTT.

Comment on this clone: A read error likely explains why the TCRdb protein, taken from a much larger clone, differs from this DNA's translation at residue 6; the protein shown is translated from the DNA. The chain recombines TRDV3 with TRDJ2; 9 bases agree with TRDD3. The CDR3 is made up of 21 amino acids. Germline CDR1 reads TVYSNPD; CDR2 reads GDNSRS (reference sequence). The ends lost 0 bases at V and 1 base at J; junction bases unmatched: 21. The CDR3 loop reads CAFSLLTSLWGIPFLTAQLFF. The CDR3 bases are TGTGCCTTTAGCCTTCTTACGTCTCTCTGGGGGATTCCTTTTTTGACAGCACAACTCTTCTTT.

This clone was observed at least ten times. The V and J genes are TRDV2 and TRDJ1; 7 bases agree with TRDD3. This CDR3 region has 18 residues. Unmatched junction bases numbered 20, after V lost 6 bases and J lost 2 bases. CDR1 and CDR2 (germline): GEAIGNYY, EKD. The CDR3 DNA reads TGTGCCTGTTCCTCTCAGAAAAAAAGGGATACATTGACCGATAAACTCATCTTT. Translation: CACSSQKKRDTLTDKLIF.

In its sample, this clone was seen many times. V usage is TRDV2 and J usage is TRDJ1, with 8 bases fitting TRDD3. The germline CDR1 and CDR2 sequences are GEAIGNYY and EKD. V gave up 2 bases and J gave up 0 bases; unmatched junction bases: 7. This CDR3 is 16 amino acids long. CDR3: CACDIVLGAYTDKLIF. CDR3 nucleotides: TGTGCCTGTGACATAGTACTGGGGGCCTACACCGATAAACTCATCTTT.